Following are 29 T cell receptor beta chains from one sample sequenced in a study of CD8+ T cells in alopecia areata. Investigators isolated RNA and reverse transcribed it into cDNA to act as the sequencing template. The repertoire was sequenced with immunoSEQ multiplex PCR; TCRdb's copy has only in-frame clones and lacks some. The data contain 150,000 to 250,000 clones, about three fifths of them singletons. The treatment was: oral pan-JAK inhibitor, 5-10 mg twice daily. Here the sequenced sample was CD4+ T cells sorted from blood, taken at week 4, from a patient treated with tofacitinib. The receptors originated from a human donor with alopecia areata.

This sequence joins TRBV29-1 and TRBJ2-5, with a tentative D call TRBD2 (6 bases). The germline V gene has CDR1 SQVTM and CDR2 ANQGSEA. CDR3 length equals 14 residues. V lost 6 bases, J lost 9 bases, and 23 bases lay in between. The CDR3 DNA follows: TGCAGCGTCGTTCTGGTGGGAGGACGGTTGGCCCAGTACTTC. Its protein is CSVVLVGGRLAQYF.

The rearrangement uses TRBV6-6 and TRBJ2-1; 8 nucleotides match TRBD2. From germline, CDR1 is MNHNY and CDR2 SVGAGI (reference sequence). There are 15 residues in the CDR3. The ends lost 5 bases at V and 8 bases at J; junction bases unmatched: 11. CDR3: CASSPGTSPIDEQFF. The DNA for the CDR3 is TGTGCCAGCAGTCCTGGGACTAGTCCGATCGATGAGCAGTTCTTC.

The chain joins TRBV4-2 to TRBJ2-3; TRBD1 aligns across 9 bases. V dropped 1 base and J dropped 2; count of bases not matched to a gene: 4. Germline loops: CDR1 LGHNA, CDR2 YNFKEQ. CDR3 size: 16 residues. CDR3 amino acids: CASSQAGTGYTDTQYF. CDR3 coding DNA: TGTGCCAGCAGCCAAGCCGGGACAGGGTACACAGATACGCAGTATTTT.

The V call is TRBV7-9, the J call TRBJ2-5; 7 bases map to TRBD1. This CDR3 region has 15 residues. From germline, CDR1 is SEHNR and CDR2 FQNEAQ (reference sequence). V lost 2 bases to trimming and J lost 1 base; unmatched junction nucleotides: 4. The CDR3 DNA is TGTGCCAGCAGCTTATACGGACAGGCCCAAGAGACCCAGTACTTC. Translated, it gives CASSLYGQAQETQYF.

This clone was seen a single time. The chain links TRBV5-1 to TRBJ2-1; D gene unclear. Germline V gives CDR1 SGHRS, CDR2 YFSETQ. This CDR3 is 14 amino acids long. V was cut by 0 bases and J by 0 bases, with 4 bases left in between. This CDR3 reads CASSLDSSYNEQFF. Written as DNA, the CDR3 is TGCGCCAGCAGCTTGGATAGCTCCTACAATGAGCAGTTCTTC.

This clone turned up a few times. The chain employs TRBV28 and TRBJ1-4; D is undetermined. This CDR3 comprises 15 residues. V lost 4 bases and J lost 0, with 9 bases in between. Per germline, CDR1 MDHEN and CDR2 SYDVKM. CDR3 amino acids: CASSSTFATNEKLFF. In nucleotides, the CDR3 is TGTGCCAGCAGTTCGACCTTTGCAACTAATGAAAAACTGTTTTTT.

V is TRBV29-1 and J is TRBJ2-5, with 9 bases matching TRBD1. The CDR3 is made up of 13 amino acids. Unmatched junction bases numbered 3, after V lost 4 bases and J lost 3 bases. The germline V gene has CDR1 SQVTM and CDR2 ANQGSEA. The CDR3 sequence: CSVARTGEETQYF. As DNA, the CDR3 is TGCAGCGTTGCAAGGACAGGGGAAGAGACCCAGTACTTC.

The rearrangement uses TRBV30 and TRBJ1-2; 7 nucleotides match TRBD1. The V and J ends lost 3 bases and 7 bases, in that order; junction bases with no gene match: 8. Germline lookup yields CDR1 GTSNPN and CDR2 SVGIG (reference sequence). The CDR3 is made up of 13 amino acids. CDR3 bases: TGTGCCTGGAGGTCGAACAGGGGTCGTGGCTACACCTTC. This encodes CAWRSNRGRGYTF.

The CDR3 sequence: CASSSPTSVHF. The CDR3 region has the DNA TGTGCCAGCAGTTCCCCCACCAGTGTCCACTTT. The chain is built from TRBV25-1 and TRBJ1-6; unclear D gene. The V and J ends lost 5 bases and 17 bases respectively, with 13 bases between them. This CDR3 has 11 residues. Germline V CDR1 and CDR2: MGHDK, SYGVNS.

The chain recombines TRBV2 with TRBJ1-6; 7 nucleotides align to TRBD1. The germline CDR1 and CDR2 sequences are SNHLY and FYNNEI. The CDR3 runs to 14 residues. V lost 7 bases to trimming and J lost 7 bases; unmatched junction nucleotides: 7. CDR3 loop: CASITQGRNSPLHF. CDR3 DNA: TGTGCCAGCATTACACAGGGGAGGAATTCACCCCTCCACTTT.

The V gene is TRBV5-6, the J gene TRBJ1-1; TRBD1 is a possible D gene (6 bases). Trimming left V 4 bases short and J 1 base short, with 14 bases between. Germline V gene data show CDR1 as SGHDT and CDR2 as YYEEEE. The CDR3 covers 15 residues. As DNA, the CDR3 is TGTGCCAGCAGCCCACGGATGACAGGGAACACTGAAGCTTTCTTT. Encoded protein: CASSPRMTGNTEAFF.

The chain couples TRBV5-1 to TRBJ1-2; 8 nucleotides agree with TRBD1. The CDR3 is made up of 14 amino acids. V dropped 4 bases and J dropped 13; count of bases not matched to a gene: 15. CDR1 SGHRS and CDR2 YFSETQ come from the germline V gene. This chain's CDR3 is CASSELDRAGPGTF. CDR3 nucleotide sequence: TGCGCCAGCAGCGAATTGGACAGGGCCGGACCGGGCACCTTC.

This clone was counted between two and nine times. The chain employs TRBV5-4 and TRBJ2-5; either TRBD1 or TRBD2 may supply D (5 bases each). The length of the CDR3 is 15 residues. V gave up 0 bases and J gave up 5 bases, with 14 bases separating them. Germline-derived CDR1 and CDR2 are SGHNT and YYREEE (reference sequence). DNA for the CDR3: TGTGCCAGCAGCTTGGTCAAGGGGAGTCGGGAGACCCAGTACTTC. Protein: CASSLVKGSRETQYF. Supplemented by reference TRBV5-4 and TRBJ2-5, the full variable domain reads ETGVTQSPTHLIKTRGQQVTLRCSSQSGHNTVSWYQQALGQGPQFIFQYYREEENGRGNFPPRFSGLQFPNYSSELNVNALELDDSALYLCASSLVKGSRETQYFGPGTRLLVL.

V and J are TRBV4-1 and TRBJ2-7, with 9 bases aligning to TRBD1. The germline V gene has CDR1 MGHRA and CDR2 YSYEKL. The CDR3 extends over 15 amino acids. The V gene end was trimmed by 4 bases and the J gene end by 5 bases; junction bases not matched to a gene: 9. For the CDR3, the DNA is TGCGCCAGCAGCCGATCACCGGGACAGGGTGACGAGCAGTACTTC. Protein: CASSRSPGQGDEQYF.

The chain couples TRBV19 to TRBJ1-5, with a tentative D call TRBD1 (6 bases). The CDR3 covers 15 residues. In germline, CDR1 is LNHDA, CDR2 SQIVND (reference sequence). The germline V and J ends were trimmed by 1 base and 6 bases, with 13 bases remaining between them. The CDR3 sequence: CASSIGAGAGQPQHF. The CDR3 nucleotides are TGTGCCAGTAGTATAGGCGCAGGGGCGGGTCAGCCCCAGCATTTT.

As for this clone: Other DNA sequences in this sample translate to the same CDR3. The rearrangement joins TRBV29-1 to TRBJ1-2, with TRBD1 matching over 10 bases. Germline CDR1 reads SQVTM; CDR2 reads ANQGSEA. There are 12 residues in the CDR3. V gave up 5 bases and J gave up 5 bases; unmatched junction bases: 2. The CDR3: CSVRTGGYGYTF. The CDR3, as DNA: TGCAGCGTTCGGACAGGGGGGTATGGCTACACCTTC. Variable domain in full (rest from reference TRBV29-1 and TRBJ1-2): SAVISQKPSRDICQRGTSLTIQCQVDSQVTMMFWYRQQPGQSLTLIATANQGSEATYESGFVIDKFPISRPNLTFSTLTVSNMSPEDSSIYLCSVRTGGYGYTFGSGTRLTVV.

This clone has a handful of counts. The chain combines TRBV29-1 with TRBJ2-6; D is undetermined. The CDR3 length is 13 residues. V dropped 2 bases and J dropped 2 bases, with 4 bases sitting between them. CDR1 SQVTM and CDR2 ANQGSEA come from the germline V gene. CDR3 amino acids: CSVETTGANVLTF. CDR3 DNA sequence: TGCAGCGTTGAAACCACTGGGGCCAACGTCCTGACTTTC.

Of note for this clone: The same CDR3 is also encoded by other DNA sequences in this sample. This chain joins TRBV27 and TRBJ1-2; 7 positions match TRBD1. Per germline, CDR1 MNHEY and CDR2 SMNVEV (reference sequence). CDR3 length equals 15 residues. V trimming: 2 bases; J trimming: 5 bases; junction bases outside the gene matches: 8. The CDR3, as DNA: TGTGCCAGCAGTTTAACGGGACAGCCACTATATGGCTACACCTTC. Its protein is CASSLTGQPLYGYTF.

This chain joins TRBV5-6 and TRBJ1-6; no definite D call. Trimming cost V 1 base and J 14 bases, with 13 bases left between them. Looked up from germline, CDR1 is SGHDT and CDR2 is YYEEEE. The CDR3 totals 13 residues. CDR3 region: CASSLRNLETLHF. The DNA for the CDR3 is TGTGCCAGCAGCTTGCGGAACCTGGAAACCCTCCACTTT.

This clone was found once. The rearrangement links TRBV30 to TRBJ1-1, with D uncertain. Germline assignment: CDR1 GTSNPN and CDR2 SVGIG (reference sequence). V gave up 4 bases and J gave up 4 bases, with 10 bases separating them. This CDR3 spans 12 amino acids. CDR3 residues: CAWNPGSTEAFF. In DNA form, the CDR3 reads TGTGCCTGGAATCCGGGGTCCACTGAAGCTTTCTTT.

To note about this clone: The junction shows a germline mismatch at one end, possibly a read error. J is TRBJ1-1 and V is TRBV7-7; D not resolved. CDR1 SSHAT and CDR2 FNYEAQ come from the germline V gene (reference sequence). This CDR3 region has 13 residues. This chain's CDR3 is CASSLEGNTEAFF. The CDR3 coding sequence is TGTGCTAGCAGCTTAGAGGGGAACACTGAAGCTTTCTTT.

The chain couples TRBV6-1 to TRBJ1-4; a weak D match, TRBD1 (5 bases). The CDR3 is 15 amino acids. Trimming took off 7 bases at V and 8 bases at J, with 20 bases between the two ends. CDR1 is MNHNS, CDR2 SASEGT, per germline. The CDR3 spells CASKRFQGNVEKLFF. CDR3 nucleotide sequence: TGTGCCAGCAAAAGGTTTCAGGGTAATGTGGAAAAACTGTTTTTT.

The chain employs TRBV29-1 and TRBJ2-1; no clear D. This CDR3 comprises 13 residues. The germline gives CDR1 SQVTM, CDR2 ANQGSEA. V dropped 4 bases and J dropped 4 bases, with 11 bases sitting between them. This CDR3 is CSVGGRHYNEQFF. The DNA for the CDR3 is TGCAGCGTTGGTGGCAGGCATTACAATGAGCAGTTCTTC.

This clone was counted once. The chain carries TRBV6-5 and TRBJ2-7, with no clear D. This CDR3 comprises 15 residues. Germline assignment: CDR1 MNHEY and CDR2 SVGAGI. V lost 4 bases to trimming and J lost 0 bases, with 13 bases between them. In nucleotides, the CDR3 is TGTGCCAGCAGTTCCAGTCCTCCGGACTCCTACGAGCAGTACTTC. Translation gives CASSSSPPDSYEQYF.

V gene TRBV6-5 combines with J gene TRBJ1-2, with D possibly TRBD1 on 5 matching bases. V lost 2 bases, J lost 2 bases, and 12 bases lay in between. CDR1 is MNHEY, CDR2 SVGAGI, per germline. This CDR3 has 15 amino acids. In nucleotides, the CDR3 is TGTGCCAGCAGTTACGCTCCACAGGCGAACTATGGCTACACCTTC. The encoded protein is CASSYAPQANYGYTF.

This chain connects TRBV25-1 to TRBJ1-1; the D is unclear. From germline, CDR1 is MGHDK and CDR2 SYGVNS. The germline V and J ends were trimmed by 1 base and 5 bases, with 11 bases remaining between them. The CDR3 totals 14 residues. CDR3 region: CASSESRWVTEAFF. The CDR3, as DNA: TGTGCCAGCAGTGAATCACGGTGGGTAACTGAAGCTTTCTTT. Based on the CDR3 plus reference TRBV25-1 and TRBJ1-1, the full variable domain is EADIYQTPRYLVIGTGKKITLECSQTMGHDKMYWYQQDPGMELHLIHYSYGVNSTEKGDLSSESTVSRIRTEHFPLTLESARPSHTSQYLCASSESRWVTEAFFGQGTRLTVV.

This clone appeared once. The chain uses TRBV30 and TRBJ1-4; D not resolved. Germline values: CDR1 GTSNPN, CDR2 SVGIG (reference sequence). V lost 0 bases and J 3 bases, leaving 5 bases between the germline ends. The CDR3 has 13 amino acids. CDR3 protein: CAWSVRPNEKLFF. DNA for the CDR3: TGTGCCTGGAGTGTGAGGCCTAATGAAAAACTGTTTTTT.

The chain couples TRBV28 to TRBJ2-7, with no clear D. The CDR3 is 13 residues long. Germline V lookup: CDR1 MDHEN, CDR2 SYDVKM. The V gene lost 8 bases and the J gene lost 2 bases, with 13 bases spanning the gap. CDR3 DNA sequence: TGTGCCAGCGGGGTAGCCGTGACCTACGAGCAGTACTTC. It codes for CASGVAVTYEQYF.

V and J are TRBV19 and TRBJ1-1, with 7 positions matching TRBD1. V shed 9 bases, J shed 1 base, and the junction held 11 bases outside the gene matches. From germline, CDR1 is LNHDA and CDR2 SQIVND (reference sequence). The CDR3 has 15 amino acids. CDR3 sequence: CASSWGEGANTEAFF. CDR3 DNA sequence: TGTGCCAGCTCTTGGGGCGAGGGGGCGAACACTGAAGCTTTCTTT. Full variable domain (rest looked up from reference TRBV19 and TRBJ1-1): DGGITQSPKYLFRKEGQNVTLSCEQNLNHDAMYWYRQDPGQGLRLIYYSQIVNDFQKGDIAEGYSVSREKKESFPLTVTSAQKNPTAFYLCASSWGEGANTEAFFGQGTRLTVV.